This T cell receptor beta chain is drawn from a study of T cell changes during pregnancy in multiple sclerosis. The method was immunoSEQ multiplex PCR; TCRdb's version includes in-frame clones alone and lacks a portion of them. Among about 40,000 clones listed, approximately 91% were seen once. This CDR3 region has 14 residues. Per germline, CDR1 SNHLY and CDR2 FYNNEI. V usage is TRBV2 and J usage is TRBJ2-5, with TRBD2 identical over 8 bases. The DNA end is more similar to TRBJ2-7, so the J call may be wrong. The TCR originated in a female donor in good health, enrolled as a control in a pregnancy study. Sample: CD4+ T cells from peripheral blood mononuclear cells, taken in the second trimester of pregnancy. The CDR3 DNA is TGTGCCAGCAGTGACGGGAGGGGCCACTACGAGCAGTACTTC. Its translation is CASSDGRGHYEQYF.